This entry lists 6 T cell receptor beta chains sequenced from one sample in a study of CD8+CD57+ T cells in acquired aplastic anemia. For CDR3 and TCR beta VDJ profiling, genomic DNA was the template used. TCRdb called the reads again in MiXCR, with one record for every CDR3 protein. There are roughly 300,000 distinct CDR3 sequences in the sample; around 60% occur only once, and approximately 8.2% lies in the top ten. What was sequenced was sorted CD4+, CD8+, or CD8+CD57+ T cells (not recorded which) from PBMCs. The receptors stem from a human donor with severe aplastic anemia or a healthy control (not recorded which).

The chain couples TRBV20-1 to TRBJ2-7; D may correspond to TRBD1 or TRBD2 (6 bases each). Trimming left V 3 bases short and J 7 bases short, with 16 bases between. The CDR3 runs to 13 residues. Germline lookup yields CDR1 DFQATT and CDR2 SNEGSKA (reference sequence). CDR3 in amino acids: CSARWGAVIEQYF. Here the CDR3 DNA reads TGCAGTGCTAGGTGGGGGGCAGTGATAGAGCAGTACTTC.

The chain links TRBV11-2 to TRBJ2-1, with D hard to call. Trimming left V 1 base short and J 5 bases short, with 12 bases between. CDR1 SGHAT and CDR2 FQNNGV come from the germline V gene. The CDR3 sequence is 15 residues long. This CDR3 reads CASSLGVLGNNEQFF. The CDR3 nucleotides read TGTGCCAGCAGCTTAGGGGTACTGGGAAACAATGAGCAGTTCTTC.

The chain joins TRBV7-6 to TRBJ1-6; TRBD1 is a possible D gene (5 bases). Looked up from germline, CDR1 is SGHVS and CDR2 is FNYEAQ. V was pared by 0 bases and J by 14 bases, with 14 bases between. The CDR3 has 14 amino acids. CDR3 coding DNA: TGTGCCAGCAGCTTAGCCGGAGGCCGGGGGACCCTCCACTTT. It codes for CASSLAGGRGTLHF.

Remarks on this clonotype: Germline and junction disagree at one end, which may indicate a read error. The rearrangement uses TRBV7-2 and TRBJ1-6; D gene uncertain. CDR1 is SGHTA, CDR2 FQGNSA, per germline. This CDR3 contains 14 residues. The CDR3 is CASGLATVNSPLHF. The DNA of the CDR3 is TGTGCCAGCGGCTTAGCGACGGTTAATTCACCCCTCCACTTT.

The sample holds many counts of this clonotype. The chain combines TRBV6-4 with TRBJ2-4; D is undetermined. From germline, CDR1 is MRHNA and CDR2 SNTAGT. The CDR3 covers 17 residues. V was shortened by 6 bases and J by 0 bases, with 18 bases between the two germline ends. CDR3 sequence: CASSVRPPTLAKNIQYF. Written as DNA, the CDR3 is TGTGCCAGCAGCGTTCGACCTCCCACTTTAGCCAAAAACATTCAGTACTTC.

The chain has TRBV7-9 and TRBJ2-3; 8 nucleotides agree with TRBD1. CDR3 length: 16 amino acids. Germline-derived CDR1 and CDR2 are SEHNR and FQNEAQ (reference sequence). With 4 bases clipped from V and 6 bases from J, the junction kept 12 bases outside the gene matches. The CDR3 sequence is CASSYSVDRVVDTQYF. CDR3 in DNA: TGTGCCAGCAGCTACTCCGTGGACAGGGTTGTCGATACGCAGTATTTT. The full variable domain, in which reference TRBV7-9 and TRBJ2-3 provide the parts outside the CDR3, is DTGVSQNPRHKITKRGQNVTFRCDPISEHNRLYWYRQTLGQGPEFLTYFQNEAQLEKSRLLSDRFSAERPKGSFSTLEIQRTEQGDSAMYLCASSYSVDRVVDTQYFGPGTRLTVL.